A selection of T cell receptor beta chains follows, all from one sample in a study of OX40 agonist ivuxolimab in advanced cancers. Only in-frame clones appear in the TCRdb table, and some are missing; sequencing was by immunoSEQ multiplex PCR. The sample records 60,000 to 65,000 clones, less than 95% being singletons. The sequences come from CD4+ or CD8+ T cells sorted from blood, collected in a trial of the OX40 agonist ivuxolimab. These receptor sequences come from an adult with an advanced solid tumor such as melanoma, head and neck, liver or kidney cancer. CDR3s include the opening cysteine and the closing phenylalanine or tryptophan. A row's size may be missing; if present it is once, few, many or a size class.

abundance	len	v_gene	j_gene	CDR3aa
once	15	TRBV7-9	TRBJ2-5	CASSLRLAAQETQYF
NA	14	TRBV19	TRBJ2-7	CASSIADSSYEQYF
NA	15	TRBV12-5	TRBJ2-7	CASAPLASGTYEQYF
NA	16	TRBV4-2	TRBJ2-5	CASSPRLAGVGETQYF
once	14	TRBV28	TRBJ2-7	CASSDRGTSYEQYF
NA	13	TRBV5-4	TRBJ1-1	CASTWGGNTEAFF
NA	13	TRBV21-1	TRBJ1-5	CASSKADNQPQHF
NA	12	TRBV5-5	TRBJ1-1	CASSFKETEAFF
NA	13	TRBV6-1	TRBJ1-5	CASTTGVSQPQHF
NA	14	TRBV5-5	TRBJ2-7	CASSLGGQGYEQYF
NA	18	TRBV14	TRBJ2-6	CASSQGAVRVSGANVLTF
once	17	TRBV7-9	TRBJ2-1	CASSRGAVSNSYNEQFF
NA	18	TRBV9	TRBJ2-1	CASSVDGRYSGHTGEQFF
NA	14	TRBV27	TRBJ1-5	CASRPDSSNQPQHF
NA	11	TRBV9	TRBJ2-1	CASSVEAEQFF
once	15	TRBV7-6	TRBJ2-1	CASSFGFGRGDEQFF
NA	16	TRBV7-9	TRBJ2-1	CASSPPGRSSYNEQFF
NA	15	TRBV19	TRBJ1-1	CASSIYIAGNTEAFF
NA	14	TRBV10-3	TRBJ2-7	CAISAAGGSYEQYF
NA	13	TRBV9	TRBJ2-1	CASSGGLHNEQFF
NA	17	TRBV16	TRBJ1-2	CASSQYFSGEIGDGYTF
NA	14	TRBV2	TRBJ2-3	CASNSAGSTDTQYF
few	15	TRBV6-5	TRBJ1-3	CASSYSKFAGNTIYF
NA	13	TRBV29-1	TRBJ1-1	CSVDPGENTEAFF
NA	17	TRBV29-1	TRBJ2-5	CSVEKSSGSGLVKTQYF
medium-sized	15	TRBV6-4	TRBJ2-1	CASSPGLADNNEQFF
NA	15	TRBV5-6	TRBJ1-4	CASSLEGTFGEKLFF
NA	14	TRBV9	TRBJ2-4	CASSVDLAKNIQYF
NA	15	TRBV6-5	TRBJ2-3	CASIGRRGFTDTQYF
NA	18	TRBV4-1	TRBJ2-2	CASSRVDFRQDYTGELFF
NA	17	TRBV27	TRBJ2-1	CASSPQGTSGSYNEQFF
NA	14	TRBV6-5	TRBJ1-4	CASSYSDREEKLFF
NA	16	TRBV25-1	TRBJ1-5	CASSEDGTASNQPQHF
NA	15	TRBV14	TRBJ2-5	CASSPRGSGQETQYF